Listed below are T cell receptor beta chains from one sample, sequenced in a study of regulatory T cells in long-lasting Graves disease. TCRdb re-analysed the multiplex PCR reads in MiXCR, keeping a single row per CDR3 protein. The sample lists fewer than 550,000 distinct CDR3 sequences; 20% to 25% were seen once. This sample comprised peripheral blood mononuclear cells (PBMCs), obtained when the disease was refractory, from a patient treated with antithyroid drugs. Receptors originate from a female donor with Graves disease. Each CDR3 is given without its conserved first and last residue. Size is stated for part of the rows, as once, few or many counts, or as a class when the clone is expanded.

v_call	clone_size	j_call	cdr3_aa
TRBV12-3/TRBV12-4	many	TRBJ1-5	ASSAGGAQPQH
TRBV11-2	many	TRBJ1-6	ASSLGVASPLH
TRBV28	many	TRBJ2-1	ASDDRTSGSYNEQF
TRBV7-6	many	TRBJ2-7	ASSPNRGAYEQY
TRBV19	NA	TRBJ1-6	ASSIESNRGLGSPLH
TRBV28	NA	TRBJ1-5	ASSRWTDVLSNQPQH
TRBV11-2	many	TRBJ1-1	ASRGPRQNTEAF
TRBV14	NA	TRBJ1-1	ASSQMLNTEAF
TRBV5-1	few	TRBJ2-7	ASSLALAYYEQY
TRBV19	few	TRBJ1-2	ASLGPLRRDYGYT
TRBV4-2	NA	TRBJ2-7	ASSQGHPNPYEQY
TRBV9	few	TRBJ2-7	ASSPQGSELEQY
TRBV4-1	NA	TRBJ2-7	ASSQVTGGDYEQY
TRBV20-1	many	TRBJ2-7	SARDHLPDGNYEQY
TRBV30	NA	TRBJ1-3	ACRGASSGNTIY
TRBV7-9	many	TRBJ1-5	ASSLGPGFNQPQH
TRBV30	few	TRBJ1-2	AWSRYLGTGDVNT
TRBV3-1	many	TRBJ2-7	ASSQGGYEQY
TRBV20-1	many	TRBJ1-4	SARDLTVATNEKLF
TRBV29-1	few	TRBJ2-7	SVEAGSGEQY
TRBV2	many	TRBJ1-1	ASSPPLNTEAF